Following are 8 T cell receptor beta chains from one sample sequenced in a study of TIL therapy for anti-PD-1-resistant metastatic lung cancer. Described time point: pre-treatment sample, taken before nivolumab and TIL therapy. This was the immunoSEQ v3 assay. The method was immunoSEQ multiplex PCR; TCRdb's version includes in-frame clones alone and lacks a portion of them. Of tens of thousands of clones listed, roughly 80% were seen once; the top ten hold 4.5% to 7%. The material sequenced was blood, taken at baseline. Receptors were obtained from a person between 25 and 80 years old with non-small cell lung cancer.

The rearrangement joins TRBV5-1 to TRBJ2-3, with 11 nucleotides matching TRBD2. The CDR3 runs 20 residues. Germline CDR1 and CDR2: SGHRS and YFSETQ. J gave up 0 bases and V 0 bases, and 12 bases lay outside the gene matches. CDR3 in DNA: TGCGCCAGCAGCTTGGCCCTTACTAGCGGGGGAATCTCTAGCACAGATACGCAGTATTTT. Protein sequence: CASSLALTSGGISSTDTQYF. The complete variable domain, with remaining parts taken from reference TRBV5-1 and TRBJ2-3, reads KAGVTQTPRYLIKTRGQQVTLSCSPISGHRSVSWYQQTPGQGLQFLFEYFSETQRNKGNFPGRFSGRQFSNSRSEMNVSTLELGDSALYLCASSLALTSGGISSTDTQYFGPGTRLTVL.

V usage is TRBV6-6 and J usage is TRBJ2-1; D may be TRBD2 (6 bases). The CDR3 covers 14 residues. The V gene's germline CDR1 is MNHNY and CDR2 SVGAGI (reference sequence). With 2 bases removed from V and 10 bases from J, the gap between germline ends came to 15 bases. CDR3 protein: CASSYPGEEREQFF. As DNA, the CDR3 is TGTGCCAGCAGTTACCCCGGGGAGGAGCGCGAGCAGTTCTTC.

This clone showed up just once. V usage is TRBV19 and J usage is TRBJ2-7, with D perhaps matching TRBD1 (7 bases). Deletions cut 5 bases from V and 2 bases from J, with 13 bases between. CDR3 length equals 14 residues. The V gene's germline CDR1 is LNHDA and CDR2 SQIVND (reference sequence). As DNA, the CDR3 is TGTGCCAGTAGTCCAGGGGGAGGAGCCTACGAGCAGTACTTC. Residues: CASSPGGGAYEQYF.

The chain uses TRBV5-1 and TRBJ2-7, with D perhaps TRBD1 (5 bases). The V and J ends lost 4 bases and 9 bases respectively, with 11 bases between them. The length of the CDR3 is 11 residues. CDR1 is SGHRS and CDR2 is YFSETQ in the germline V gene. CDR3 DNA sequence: TGCGCCAGCAGCGCAGGGCGCGGGCAGTACTTC. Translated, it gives CASSAGRGQYF.

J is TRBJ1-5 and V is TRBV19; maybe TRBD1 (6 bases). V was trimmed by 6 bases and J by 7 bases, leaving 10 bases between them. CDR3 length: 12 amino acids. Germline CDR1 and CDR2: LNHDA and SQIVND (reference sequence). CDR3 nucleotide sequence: TGTGCCAGTAGATCCGGGGGCCAGCCCCAGCATTTT. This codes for CASRSGGQPQHF.

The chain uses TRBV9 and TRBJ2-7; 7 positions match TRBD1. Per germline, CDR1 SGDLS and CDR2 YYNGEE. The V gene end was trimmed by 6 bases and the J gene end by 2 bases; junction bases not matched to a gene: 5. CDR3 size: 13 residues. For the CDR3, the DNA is TGTGCCAGCATAAGGGACAGCACCTACGAGCAGTACTTC. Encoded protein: CASIRDSTYEQYF.

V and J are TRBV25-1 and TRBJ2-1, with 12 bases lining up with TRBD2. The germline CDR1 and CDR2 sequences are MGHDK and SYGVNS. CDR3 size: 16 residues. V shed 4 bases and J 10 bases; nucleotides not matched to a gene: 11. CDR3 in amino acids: CASSGAGTSGFREQFF. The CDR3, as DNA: TGTGCCAGCAGTGGTGCCGGGACTAGCGGGTTTAGGGAGCAGTTCTTC.

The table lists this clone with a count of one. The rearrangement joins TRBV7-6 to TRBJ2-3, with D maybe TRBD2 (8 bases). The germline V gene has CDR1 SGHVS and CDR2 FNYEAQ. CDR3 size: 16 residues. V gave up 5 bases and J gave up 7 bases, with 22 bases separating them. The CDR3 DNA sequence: TGTGCCAGCAGCCCCAGGGGGGTCGGGAGGGAAAATACGCAGTATTTT. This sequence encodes CASSPRGVGRENTQYF.